This note documents a single T cell receptor (beta chain) sequence. CDR3 length: 16 residues. Germline-derived CDR1 and CDR2 are MDHEN and SYDVKM. V shed 4 bases and J 1 base; nucleotides not matched to a gene: 5. These data originate in a study of control samples from healthy donors and cancer patients. Repertoires were generated with immunoSEQ multiplex PCR, while TCRdb's copy carries only in-frame clones and drops some. The data contain some 120,000 clones, approximately 91% of them singletons. Sequencing input: blood. This chain joins TRBV28 and TRBJ2-2; 8 bases agree with TRBD2. This receptor was identified in a man aged 45-65 years in good health. As DNA, the CDR3 is TGTGCCAGCAGTTCCCCGGGAGGGCAGAACACCGGGGAGCTGTTTTTT. Its protein product is CASSSPGGQNTGELFF.